The rows below give T cell receptor beta chains drawn from one sample of a study of control samples from healthy donors and cancer patients. The protocol was immunoSEQ multiplex PCR, while the TCRdb copy is restricted to in-frame clones and leaves out a portion. The table shows 150,000 to 200,000 clones, with 90% occurring only once. The sample consisted of blood. All receptors come from a woman aged 45-60 years in good health. Both conserved end residues are part of each CDR3. Each record gives: clone size, D gene, V gene, J gene, CDR3 DNA, CDR3 protein. A D gene is named only where the DNA matches it firmly. Size tells how often a clone was seen (once, few, many) or the class of an expanded clone, and some rows leave it out.

NA,NA,TRBV29-1,TRBJ2-3,TGCAGCGTTGAAGATCCTGACTTCACAGATACGCAGTATTTT,CSVEDPDFTDTQYF
NA,NA,TRBV7-9,TRBJ1-5,TGTGCCAGCAGCTTACAAGAAAATCAGCCCCAGCATTTT,CASSLQENQPQHF
NA,TRBD2,TRBV9,TRBJ2-3,TGTGCCAGCAGCGTGTCGGGGGGAATTAGCACAGATACGCAGTATTTT,CASSVSGGISTDTQYF
NA,NA,TRBV3-1/TRBV3-2,TRBJ2-7,TGTGCCAGCAGCCAAGCCCACTACGAGCAGTACTTC,CASSQAHYEQYF
NA,TRBD1,TRBV7-2,TRBJ2-7,TGTGCCAGCAGTTTCAGCGGTCTCGACAGGGAACGGGACGAGCAGTACTTC,CASSFSGLDRERDEQYF
NA,NA,TRBV6-2/TRBV6-3,TRBJ2-1,TGTGCCAGCAGTTACGGAGGGGTAATTTACAATGAGCAGTTCTTC,CASSYGGVIYNEQFF
NA,NA,TRBV6-6,TRBJ2-3,TGTGCCAGCAGTTACCCCACGAGGGCAGATACGCAGTATTTT,CASSYPTRADTQYF
NA,NA,TRBV5-8,TRBJ1-2,TGTGCCAGCAGCTTATTCGTTCCAGGGGAGGGAGGCTACACCTTC,CASSLFVPGEGGYTF
NA,NA,TRBV3-1/TRBV3-2,TRBJ1-3,TGTGCCAGCAGCCGGGACAACTCTGGAAACACCATATATTTT,CASSRDNSGNTIYF
NA,NA,TRBV27,TRBJ1-5,TGTGCCAGCAGTATAACAGGGTCCCAGCCCCAGCATTTT,CASSITGSQPQHF
NA,NA,TRBV10-3,TRBJ1-4,TGTGCCATCAAACGGACCGGGAACGAAAAACTGTTTTTT,CAIKRTGNEKLFF
NA,TRBD2,TRBV7-3,TRBJ2-1,TGTGCCAGCAGCTTAGCAGCGGGACCCTACAATGAGCAGTTCTTC,CASSLAAGPYNEQFF
NA,TRBD2,TRBV18,TRBJ2-3,TGTGCCAGCCGGGTAGGACTAGCGGGAACAGATACGCAGTATTTT,CASRVGLAGTDTQYF
NA,TRBD1,TRBV5-4,TRBJ2-1,TGTGCCAGCAGCCATCCGGGACAGGGGTCGGATGAGCAGTTCTTC,CASSHPGQGSDEQFF
NA,TRBD1,TRBV29-1,TRBJ1-4,TGCAGCGTTGCAGGGGGCTCAACTAATGAAAAACTGTTTTTT,CSVAGGSTNEKLFF
NA,NA,TRBV7-9,TRBJ1-2,TGTGCCAGCAGCTTAGACAGTTATGGCTACACCTTC,CASSLDSYGYTF
NA,NA,TRBV19,TRBJ1-1,TGTGCCAGTAGTACGGACCCCAACACTGAAGCTTTCTTT,CASSTDPNTEAFF
NA,NA,TRBV27,TRBJ2-4,TGTGCCAGCAGCCTAGCGGCCAAAAACATTCAGTACTTC,CASSLAAKNIQYF
NA,NA,TRBV7-2,TRBJ2-1,TGTGCCAGCAGCTTGGGACACAGGGTCGATGAGCAGTTCTTC,CASSLGHRVDEQFF
NA,NA,TRBV12-3/TRBV12-4,TRBJ1-1,TGTGCCAGCAGTTTTCGTCAGGCCACTGAAGCTTTCTTT,CASSFRQATEAFF
NA,NA,TRBV12-5,TRBJ2-3,TGTGCTAGTGTCGAGGGGCGAAGTCAGGCAGATACGCAGTATTTT,CASVEGRSQADTQYF
NA,NA,TRBV28,TRBJ1-4,TGTGCCAGCAGTTTACGGGGGACTAATGAAAAACTGTTTTTT,CASSLRGTNEKLFF
NA,TRBD1,TRBV7-2,TRBJ2-1,TGTGCCAGCAGAGGGAACTCAGGGGGCACCTGGGCTCCTGAGCAGTTCTTC,CASRGNSGGTWAPEQFF
once,TRBD2,TRBV4-3,TRBJ2-1,TGCGCCAGCAGCCAAGACTCGGGGGGGCCGAAGGAGTTCTTC,CASSQDSGGPKEFF
NA,NA,TRBV6-2/TRBV6-3,TRBJ1-3,TGTGCCAGCAGTTACGGCAGAAACACCATATATTTT,CASSYGRNTIYF
NA,NA,TRBV3-1/TRBV3-2,TRBJ1-5,TGTGCCAGCAGACGGGGATCTCAGCCCCAGCATTTT,CASRRGSQPQHF
few,NA,TRBV19,TRBJ2-5,TGTGCCAGTAATGACGGACAAGAGACCCAGTACTTC,CASNDGQETQYF
NA,NA,TRBV19,TRBJ1-1,TGTGCCAGTAGTATAGATCAGTTTGGGGGCTCCACTGAAGCTTTCTTT,CASSIDQFGGSTEAFF
NA,NA,TRBV5-1,TRBJ1-6,TGCGCCAGCAGCTTGGACAAATTACTAGGCAATTCACCCCTCCACTTT,CASSLDKLLGNSPLHF
NA,TRBD1,TRBV7-2,TRBJ1-2,TGTGCCAGCAGCCTCAATACAGGGGGTAGGGACTATGGCTACACCTTC,CASSLNTGGRDYGYTF
NA,TRBD1,TRBV9,TRBJ1-6,TGTGCCAGCAGCGCGACAGGGCGGGATAATTCACCCCTCCACTTT,CASSATGRDNSPLHF
NA,NA,TRBV2,TRBJ1-5,TGTGCCAGCACCTCATGGGACGGTAGCAATCAGCCCCAGCATTTT,CASTSWDGSNQPQHF
NA,NA,TRBV7-2,TRBJ2-5,TGTGCCAGCAGCTTAAGAGGGGGGGAAGAGACCCAGTACTTC,CASSLRGGEETQYF
NA,NA,TRBV6-6,TRBJ2-3,TGTGCCAGCCGCGACAGGAAACTTAGCACAGATACGCAGTATTTT,CASRDRKLSTDTQYF
NA,NA,TRBV27,TRBJ1-6,TGTGCCAGCAGTTCGTCGTATAATTCACCCCTCCACTTT,CASSSSYNSPLHF
many,NA,TRBV6-5,TRBJ1-1,TGTGCCAGCAGTTACCCTCGAGCGCGGTTAGCTTTCTTT,CASSYPRARLAFF
NA,NA,TRBV5-1,TRBJ1-1,TGCGCCAGCAGCTACGGGACGGAGCAACAAGCTTTCTTT,CASSYGTEQQAFF
once,NA,TRBV9,TRBJ2-5,TGTGCCAGCAGCCGGACAGTGCAAGAGACCCAGTACTTC,CASSRTVQETQYF
NA,NA,TRBV5-6,TRBJ1-1,TGTGCCAGCAGCTTGAGGTCCCTGAACACTGAAGCTTTCTTT,CASSLRSLNTEAFF
once,NA,TRBV29-1,TRBJ2-7,TGCAGCGTGAGGACAGATAAATACGAGCAGTACTTC,CSVRTDKYEQYF
NA,NA,TRBV9,TRBJ1-1,TGTGCCAGCAGCCCACGGGGGGAGTCGAACACTGAAGCTTTCTTT,CASSPRGESNTEAFF
NA,NA,TRBV19,TRBJ2-1,TGTGCCAGTATGGGGAGAGCGGCAAGCTCCTACAATGAGCAGTTCTTC,CASMGRAASSYNEQFF
NA,TRBD2,TRBV10-3,TRBJ2-7,TGTGCCATCAACAGCGGGGGAAATTACGAGCAGTACTTC,CAINSGGNYEQYF
NA,NA,TRBV9,TRBJ1-5,TGTGCCAGCAGCGTAACGCCAACAAGCAATCAGCCCCAGCATTTT,CASSVTPTSNQPQHF
NA,TRBD2,TRBV5-1,TRBJ2-6,TGCGCCAGCCGGGAGGGGGCTGGGGCCAACGTCCTGACTTTC,CASREGAGANVLTF
NA,NA,TRBV3-1/TRBV3-2,TRBJ1-3,TGTGCCAGCAGCCAGACCCACCTCTCTGGAAACACCATATATTTT,CASSQTHLSGNTIYF
NA,NA,TRBV6-5,TRBJ1-2,TGTGCCAGCAGCCCGGGGCCCACCTCTATCCAGGGCTACACCTTC,CASSPGPTSIQGYTF
NA,TRBD1,TRBV3-1/TRBV3-2,TRBJ1-1,TGTGCCAGCAGCCAAGCGACAGGGGGCGCCTGGGGGGAAGCTTTCTTT,CASSQATGGAWGEAFF